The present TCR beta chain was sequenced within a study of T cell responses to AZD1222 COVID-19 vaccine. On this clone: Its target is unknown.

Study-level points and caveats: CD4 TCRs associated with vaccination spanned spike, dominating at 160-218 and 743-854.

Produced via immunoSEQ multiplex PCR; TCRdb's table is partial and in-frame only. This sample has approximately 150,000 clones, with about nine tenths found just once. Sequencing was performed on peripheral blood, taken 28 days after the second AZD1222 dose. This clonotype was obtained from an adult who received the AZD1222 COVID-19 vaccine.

For the CDR3, the DNA is TGTGCCTGGAGTGAGGGGGGGACTGAAGCTTTCTTT. Translated: CAWSEGGTEAFF. The J gene is TRBJ1-1, the V gene TRBV30, with TRBD1 as a possible D gene (6 bases). V was pared by 1 base and J by 5 bases, with 8 bases between. The germline V gene has CDR1 GTSNPN and CDR2 SVGIG (reference sequence). CDR3 length equals 12 residues.